The present TCR beta chain was sequenced within a study of T cell clones after liver transplantation. Study in general: In this trial, immunosuppression withdrawal was attempted within 2 years of liver transplant. TCRbeta sequencing after a pre-transplant mixed lymphocyte reaction identified graft-donor-reactive clones, later tracked in post-transplant blood. Graft-donor-reactive sequences were compared with third-party-reactive TCRbeta sequences from pre-transplant mixed lymphocyte reactions.

Method: immunoSEQ multiplex PCR; TCRdb's copy keeps in-frame clones and lacks some. Of roughly 80,000 clones listed, approximately 82% were seen once; the top ten hold about 2.5%. Thawed unstimulated PBMCs were FACS-sorted by CD3, CD4 and CD8 into two populations. Germline lookup yields CDR1 SGHRS and CDR2 YFSETQ. The CDR3 covers 16 residues. V lost 0 bases, J lost 0 bases, and 10 bases lay in between. The sequence was obtained from a human patient who received a liver transplant. Among the T cells, some may be from the graft donor. The specimen was CD4+ T cells from blood, collected at the 22-month timepoint. This chain uses TRBV5-1 with TRBJ2-1; TRBD2 might be the D (6 bases). CDR3 loop: CASSLVAVSSYNEQFF. The CDR3, as DNA: TGCGCCAGCAGCTTGGTAGCGGTAAGCTCCTACAATGAGCAGTTCTTC.